One sample yielded the 20 T cell receptor beta chains listed below, sequenced in a study of control samples from healthy donors and cancer patients. Some clones are missing from TCRdb's copy, which holds only in-frame ones; the method was immunoSEQ multiplex PCR. The sample has some 150,000 clones; 91% are singletons. The sample consisted of blood. The source is a man younger than 45 in good health.

CDR3 coding DNA: TGTGCCAGCAGTGAGACCAGGGGGCGAGGAGAGACCCAGTACTTC. Its translation: CASSETRGRGETQYF. The chain has TRBV6-1 and TRBJ2-5; TRBD1 matches at 8 bases. This CDR3 comprises 15 residues. The V and J ends lost 3 bases and 4 bases, in that order; junction bases with no gene match: 7. CDR1 MNHNS and CDR2 SASEGT come from the germline V gene.

The chain uses TRBV10-3 and TRBJ1-2, with 10 bases matching TRBD1. The CDR3 totals 15 residues. V shed 3 bases, J shed 7 bases, and the junction held 8 bases outside the gene matches. CDR1 ENHRY and CDR2 SYGVKD come from the germline V gene. CDR3 in amino acids: CAISEETGGAGGYTF. The CDR3 coding sequence is TGTGCCATCAGTGAAGAGACAGGGGGCGCCGGTGGCTACACCTTC.

A few counts support this clone. The V call is TRBV30, the J call TRBJ1-5; TRBD1 aligns across 9 bases. Germline V gene lookup returns CDR1 GTSNPN and CDR2 SVGIG (reference sequence). V was clipped by 1 base and J by 2 bases; unmatched bases: 0. The CDR3 is made up of 14 amino acids. The CDR3 loop reads CAWSGDRGNQPQHF. The DNA of the CDR3 is TGTGCCTGGAGTGGGGACAGGGGCAATCAGCCCCAGCATTTT.

The chain uses TRBV5-4 and TRBJ2-5, with a possible D match to TRBD1 (6 bases). The length of the CDR3 is 14 residues. The V and J ends lost 3 bases and 1 base respectively, with 10 bases between them. Germline CDR1 SGHNT, CDR2 YYREEE (reference sequence). The CDR3 protein is CASSSRTVQETQYF. As DNA, the CDR3 is TGTGCCAGCAGCTCCAGGACAGTCCAAGAGACCCAGTACTTC.

The rearrangement links TRBV19 to TRBJ1-2; TRBD1 might be the D (5 bases). Trimming removed 7 bases from V and 0 bases from J, with 12 bases in between. The CDR3 length is 14 residues. Germline CDR1 reads LNHDA; CDR2 reads SQIVND (reference sequence). CDR3 in DNA: TGTGCCAGTAAACACGGGACTTCTAACTATGGCTACACCTTC. It yields the protein CASKHGTSNYGYTF. Supplemented by reference TRBV19 and TRBJ1-2, the full variable domain reads DGGITQSPKYLFRKEGQNVTLSCEQNLNHDAMYWYRQDPGQGLRLIYYSQIVNDFQKGDIAEGYSVSREKKESFPLTVTSAQKNPTAFYLCASKHGTSNYGYTFGSGTRLTVV.

This clone was seen a few times. This rearrangement joins TRBV7-8 to TRBJ2-1, with TRBD2 matching over 8 bases. This CDR3 contains 17 residues. Trimming cost V 1 base and J 2 bases; bases outside gene matches: 7. Per germline, CDR1 SGHVS and CDR2 FQNEAQ. CDR3 bases: TGTGCCAGCAGCTTAGAGGGCTCGGGGGGGCCCTACAATGAGCAGTTCTTC. This gives the protein CASSLEGSGGPYNEQFF.

The chain is built from TRBV6-5 and TRBJ2-7; D possibly corresponds to TRBD1 (6 bases). Germline V CDR1 and CDR2: MNHEY, SVGAGI. Trimming stripped 4 bases from V and 4 bases from J, with 17 bases between. The CDR3 sequence is 15 residues long. The CDR3 region has the DNA TGTGCCAGCAGTTTAGTCCAGGGGCCCCTTTACGAGCAGTACTTC. Its translation: CASSLVQGPLYEQYF.

This clone was found a few times. V is TRBV20-1 and J is TRBJ1-1, with TRBD1 as a possible D gene (5 bases). The V end was cut by 5 bases, the J end by 11 bases, with 15 bases between. There are 11 residues in the CDR3. Germline V gene lookup returns CDR1 DFQATT and CDR2 SNEGSKA (reference sequence). The CDR3 DNA is TGCAGTGCTCCCGGAAGTTGGGGGGCTTTCTTT. Amino acids: CSAPGSWGAFF.

This chain uses TRBV9 with TRBJ2-1; TRBD2 might be the D (6 bases). The CDR3 totals 15 residues. Trimming took 0 bases from V and 7 from J, leaving 14 bases between them. The germline CDR1 and CDR2 sequences are SGDLS and YYNGEE. Here the CDR3 reads CASSVGGDPRNEQFF. In nucleotides, the CDR3 is TGTGCCAGCAGCGTAGGGGGGGACCCTCGGAATGAGCAGTTCTTC. Based on the CDR3 plus reference TRBV9 and TRBJ2-1, the full variable domain is DSGVTQTPKHLITATGQRVTLRCSPRSGDLSVYWYQQSLDQGLQFLIQYYNGEERAKGNILERFSAQQFPDLHSELNLSSLELGDSALYFCASSVGGDPRNEQFFGPGTRLTVL.

V and J are TRBV6-1 and TRBJ2-1; TRBD2 matches at 9 bases. The J segment lost 6 bases and the V segment lost 3 bases, leaving 6 bases of the junction unmatched. The CDR3 is made up of 15 amino acids. The germline gives CDR1 MNHNS, CDR2 SASEGT. The CDR3 DNA follows: TGTGCCAGCAGTGACGGTCTAGCGGGGCCCAATGAGCAGTTCTTC. Residues: CASSDGLAGPNEQFF.

The chain recombines TRBV7-9 with TRBJ2-1; D is unclear. The CDR3 loop spans 15 amino acids. Deletions cut 7 bases from V and 6 bases from J, with 19 bases between. Germline loops: CDR1 SEHNR, CDR2 FQNEAQ (reference sequence). The CDR3 region has the DNA TGTGCCAGCACCGGTATACGTCTAACTATCAATGAGCAGTTCTTC. Protein product: CASTGIRLTINEQFF. Full variable domain (remainder filled in from reference TRBV7-9 and TRBJ2-1): DTGVSQNPRHKITKRGQNVTFRCDPISEHNRLYWYRQTLGQGPEFLTYFQNEAQLEKSRLLSDRFSAERPKGSFSTLEIQRTEQGDSAMYLCASTGIRLTINEQFFGPGTRLTVL.

In DNA, the CDR3 is TGTGCCAGCAAAAGGGGGACAGGGCGGAACACCGGGGAGCTGTTTTTT. This sequence encodes CASKRGTGRNTGELFF. V gene TRBV2 combines with J gene TRBJ2-2; TRBD1 aligns across 9 bases. Germline CDR1 SNHLY, CDR2 FYNNEI. Trimming at V came to 7 bases and at J to 1 base, leaving 7 bases not matched to a gene. CDR3 length: 16 residues.

This clone was observed a single time. This rearrangement joins TRBV7-9 to TRBJ2-1, with D perhaps matching TRBD2 (6 bases). With 8 bases removed from V and 8 bases from J, the gap between germline ends came to 16 bases. Germline V gene lookup returns CDR1 SEHNR and CDR2 FQNEAQ (reference sequence). The CDR3 covers 13 residues. The CDR3 loop reads CASGRDLVDEQFF. CDR3 in DNA: TGTGCCAGCGGACGGGACTTGGTCGATGAGCAGTTCTTC.

This sequence joins TRBV28 and TRBJ1-4, with D perhaps matching TRBD1 (5 bases). V lost 6 bases to trimming and J lost 3 bases, with 11 bases between them. This CDR3 has 14 residues. Germline-derived CDR1 and CDR2 are MDHEN and SYDVKM. In DNA form, the CDR3 reads TGTGCCAGCAGGCTTAGGGGACCTAATGAAAAACTGTTTTTT. Residues: CASRLRGPNEKLFF.

The chain has TRBV30 and TRBJ2-3, with TRBD1 matching 7 bases. Germline CDR1 GTSNPN, CDR2 SVGIG (reference sequence). Losses at the gene ends were 0 bases for V and 2 bases for J; bases not matched to a gene: 8. The CDR3 runs to 16 residues. The CDR3, as DNA: TGTGCCTGGAGTGTGGGCTCGGGACAGATCACAGATACGCAGTATTTT. It is translated as CAWSVGSGQITDTQYF. Looking up the rest from reference TRBV30 and TRBJ2-3 gives the full variable domain: SQTIHQWPATLVQPVGSPLSLECTVEGTSNPNLYWYRQAAGRGLQLLFYSVGIGQISSEVPQNLSASRPQDRQFILSSKKLLLSDSGFYLCAWSVGSGQITDTQYFGPGTRLTVL.

The V and J genes are TRBV5-6 and TRBJ2-1; no firm D call. The CDR3 covers 11 residues. Germline CDR1 and CDR2: SGHDT and YYEEEE. With 1 base removed from V and 10 bases from J, the gap between germline ends came to 6 bases. For the CDR3, the DNA is TGTGCCAGCAGCTTGACAAGCGAGCAGTTCTTC. Translation gives CASSLTSEQFF.

The CDR3 sequence: CSGRTGSSYEQYF. CDR3 sequence (DNA): TGCAGCGGAAGGACAGGGTCTTCCTACGAGCAGTACTTC. The chain recombines TRBV29-1 with TRBJ2-7, with 8 bases fitting TRBD1. CDR1 is SQVTM, CDR2 ANQGSEA, per germline. V trimming: 7 bases; J trimming: 1 base; junction bases outside the gene matches: 6. This CDR3 is built from 13 residues.

The V call is TRBV7-9, the J call TRBJ1-2; TRBD1 aligns across 9 bases. CDR1 SEHNR and CDR2 FQNEAQ come from the germline V gene (reference sequence). The CDR3 has 14 amino acids. V shed 5 bases, J shed 4 bases, and the junction held 5 bases outside the gene matches. CDR3 residues: CASSLTGGPYGYTF. As DNA, the CDR3 is TGTGCCAGCAGCCTGACAGGGGGTCCCTATGGCTACACCTTC.

The rearrangement joins TRBV6-5 to TRBJ1-2; D is ambiguous. CDR3 length equals 15 residues. V lost 7 bases, J lost 2 bases, and 17 bases lay in between. Germline CDR1 reads MNHEY; CDR2 reads SVGAGI. CDR3 bases: TGTGCCAGCACCATCACCCCCGGCAGCAACTATGGCTACACCTTC. This gives the protein CASTITPGSNYGYTF.

The V and J genes are TRBV24-1 and TRBJ2-1; the D call may be TRBD1 or TRBD2 (5 bases each). The CDR3 has 13 amino acids. Trimming removed 4 bases from V and 9 bases from J, with 12 bases in between. The germline CDR1 and CDR2 sequences are KGHDR and SFDVKD. CDR3 sequence (DNA): TGTGCCACCAGTGAGACGGGGACGGGTGAGCAGTTCTTC. Translated, it gives CATSETGTGEQFF.